This is a list of T cell receptor beta chains from one sample in a study of blood T cell repertoires in COVID-19. Generated by immunoSEQ multiplex PCR, the TCRdb table keeps only in-frame clones and is missing some. This sample has approximately 160,000 clones; around 87% occur once, and the top ten carry approximately 0.62%. Sequenced sample: peripheral blood. All receptors come from a man between 60 and 75 years old with COVID-19, enrolled during active disease. The CDR3 runs from the conserved cysteine through the conserved F or W. A D gene is named only where the DNA matches it firmly.

d_call	v_call	j_call	cdr3_aa
TRBD1	TRBV18	TRBJ1-2	CASSPASTGADGYTF
.	TRBV18	TRBJ2-3	CASSPTARAGTDTQYF
.	TRBV30	TRBJ2-3	CAWSGTNTDTQYF
.	TRBV14	TRBJ1-1	CASRREFLDTEAFF
.	TRBV7-9	TRBJ2-2	CASRDQGITGELFF
TRBD1	TRBV6-6	TRBJ1-2	CASRTGTGVGYTF
TRBD1	TRBV2	TRBJ2-3	CASTNAGTGEGDTQYF
.	TRBV19	TRBJ1-1	CASIDRTVGITEAFF
.	TRBV3-1/TRBV3-2	TRBJ1-3	CASRHRDRYSGNTIYF
.	TRBV9	TRBJ2-5	CASSVEGQGFGETQYF
TRBD2	TRBV9	TRBJ2-1	CASSSQTSGLTNEQFF
.	TRBV5-1	TRBJ1-1	CASSLVGGMNTEAFF
.	TRBV21-1	TRBJ1-5	CASSKGRDSNQPQHF
TRBD1	TRBV5-8	TRBJ1-2	CASSHQLGTGFYGYTF
.	TRBV11-3	TRBJ1-4	CASSAGVNEKLFF
TRBD1	TRBV9	TRBJ2-1	CASSVLGQGELNEQFF
TRBD2	TRBV19	TRBJ2-1	CASSVLLTSGGNNEQFF
.	TRBV5-5	TRBJ2-3	CASSLLYERPGAGADTQYF
TRBD1	TRBV11-2	TRBJ1-5	CASSPSGGYNQPQHF
.	TRBV29-1	TRBJ1-2	CSVGGVSYGYTF
.	TRBV18	TRBJ1-1	CASSTGMNTEAFF
.	TRBV7-6	TRBJ2-2	CASSLVAGMNTGELFF
.	TRBV6-1	TRBJ1-2	CASSEIRGGSGGYTF
TRBD2	TRBV9	TRBJ2-1	CASSETSGAIDEQFF
TRBD1	TRBV18	TRBJ1-2	CASSPDRGLGYTF
.	TRBV7-9	TRBJ1-4	CASSLSSEEKLFF
TRBD1	TRBV6-2/TRBV6-3	TRBJ2-7	CASSTPGQASYEQYF
TRBD1	TRBV28	TRBJ2-5	CASSSDREARETQYF
TRBD2	TRBV6-5	TRBJ2-3	CASSYPSGTQYF
TRBD2	TRBV6-2/TRBV6-3	TRBJ2-1	CASSYSISGGINNEQFF
TRBD2	TRBV14	TRBJ2-1	CASSPSGTTGNEQFF
TRBD2	TRBV9	TRBJ2-1	CASSARPLAGDYNEQFF
TRBD2	TRBV7-2	TRBJ2-1	CASSSQGTSGGGEQFF
TRBD1	TRBV7-2	TRBJ1-1	CASSPRTGNTEAFF
.	TRBV20-1	TRBJ1-5	CSGGDQPQHF
.	TRBV7-2	TRBJ2-5	CASSLEASLETQYF
TRBD1	TRBV19	TRBJ1-1	CASSPLQGRGNTEAFF
TRBD2	TRBV6-2/TRBV6-3	TRBJ2-3	CASSYSGTMTDTQYF
.	TRBV2	TRBJ2-1	CASSEWHSNEQFF
.	TRBV5-1	TRBJ2-7	CASSLARIQGSTSYEQYF
.	TRBV12-3/TRBV12-4	TRBJ2-7	CASSWGDEQYF